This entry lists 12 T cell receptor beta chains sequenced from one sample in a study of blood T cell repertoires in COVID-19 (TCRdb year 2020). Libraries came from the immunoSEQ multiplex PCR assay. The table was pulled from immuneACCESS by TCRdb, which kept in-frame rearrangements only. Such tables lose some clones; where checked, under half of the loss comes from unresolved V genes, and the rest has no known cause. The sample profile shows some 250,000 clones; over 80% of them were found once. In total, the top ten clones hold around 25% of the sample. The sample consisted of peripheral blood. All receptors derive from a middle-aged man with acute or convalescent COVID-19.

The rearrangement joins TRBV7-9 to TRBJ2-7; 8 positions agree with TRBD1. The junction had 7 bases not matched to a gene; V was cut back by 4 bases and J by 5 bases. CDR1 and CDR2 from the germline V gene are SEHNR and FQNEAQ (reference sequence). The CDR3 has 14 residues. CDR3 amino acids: CASSSTGDSNEQYF. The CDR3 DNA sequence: TGTGCCAGCAGCTCGACAGGGGATTCCAACGAGCAGTACTTC.

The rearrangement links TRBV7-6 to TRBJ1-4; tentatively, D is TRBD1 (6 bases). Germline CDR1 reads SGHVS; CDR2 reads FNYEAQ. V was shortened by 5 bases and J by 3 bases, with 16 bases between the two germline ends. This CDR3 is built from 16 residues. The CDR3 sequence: CASSEHGGPSNEKLFF. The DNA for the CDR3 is TGTGCCAGCAGCGAACACGGGGGGCCGTCTAATGAAAAACTGTTTTTT.

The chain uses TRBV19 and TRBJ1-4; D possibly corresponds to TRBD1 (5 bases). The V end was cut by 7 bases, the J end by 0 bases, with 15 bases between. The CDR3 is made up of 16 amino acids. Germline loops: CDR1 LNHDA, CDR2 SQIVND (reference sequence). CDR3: CASKLGGLATNEKLFF. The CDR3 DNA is TGTGCCAGTAAACTCGGGGGTTTAGCAACTAATGAAAAACTGTTTTTT. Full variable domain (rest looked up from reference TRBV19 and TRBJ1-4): DGGITQSPKYLFRKEGQNVTLSCEQNLNHDAMYWYRQDPGQGLRLIYYSQIVNDFQKGDIAEGYSVSREKKESFPLTVTSAQKNPTAFYLCASKLGGLATNEKLFFGSGTQLSVL.

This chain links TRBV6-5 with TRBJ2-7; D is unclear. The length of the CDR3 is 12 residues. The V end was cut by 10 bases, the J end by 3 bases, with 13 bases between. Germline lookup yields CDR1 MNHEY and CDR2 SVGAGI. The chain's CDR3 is CATNSMSYEQYF. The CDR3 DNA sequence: TGTGCCACGAATTCCATGAGCTACGAGCAGTACTTC.

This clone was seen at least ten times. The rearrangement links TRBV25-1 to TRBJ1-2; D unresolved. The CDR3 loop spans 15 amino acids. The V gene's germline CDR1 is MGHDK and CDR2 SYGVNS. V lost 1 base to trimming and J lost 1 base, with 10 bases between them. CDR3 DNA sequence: TGTGCCAGCAGTGAATTCGGCCCGGGTAACTATGGCTACACCTTC. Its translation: CASSEFGPGNYGYTF.

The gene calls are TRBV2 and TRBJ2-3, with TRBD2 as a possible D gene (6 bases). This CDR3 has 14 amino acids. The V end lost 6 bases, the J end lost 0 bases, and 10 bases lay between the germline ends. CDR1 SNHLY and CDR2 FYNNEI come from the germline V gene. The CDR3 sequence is CASRIAVSTDTQYF. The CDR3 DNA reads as TGTGCCAGCAGAATAGCGGTTAGCACAGATACGCAGTATTTT.

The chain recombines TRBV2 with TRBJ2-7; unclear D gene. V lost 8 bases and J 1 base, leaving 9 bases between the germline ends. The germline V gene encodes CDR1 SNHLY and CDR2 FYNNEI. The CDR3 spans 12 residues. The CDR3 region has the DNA TGTGCCAGCGGGCGACGATCCTACGAGCAGTACTTC. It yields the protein CASGRRSYEQYF.

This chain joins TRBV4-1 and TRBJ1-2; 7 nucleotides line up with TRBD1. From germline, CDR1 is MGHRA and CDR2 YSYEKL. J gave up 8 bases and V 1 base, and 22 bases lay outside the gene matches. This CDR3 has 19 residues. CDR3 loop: CASSQVDPRPWTGLGGYTF. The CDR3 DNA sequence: TGCGCCAGCAGCCAAGTTGATCCCCGTCCCTGGACAGGCTTGGGCGGCTACACCTTC.

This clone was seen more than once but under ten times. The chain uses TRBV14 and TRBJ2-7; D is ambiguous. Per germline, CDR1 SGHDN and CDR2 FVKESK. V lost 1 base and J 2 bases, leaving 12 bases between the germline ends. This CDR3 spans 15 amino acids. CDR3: CASSQVARGAYEQYF. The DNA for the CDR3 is TGTGCCAGCAGCCAAGTGGCGCGCGGAGCCTACGAGCAGTACTTC.

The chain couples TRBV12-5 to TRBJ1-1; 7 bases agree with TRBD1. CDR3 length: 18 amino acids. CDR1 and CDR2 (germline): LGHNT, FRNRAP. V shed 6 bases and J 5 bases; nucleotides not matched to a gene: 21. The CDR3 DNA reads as TGTGCTAGTGGGCCACCGAAACTCTTACAGGGGAAAGGGACTGAAGCTTTCTTT. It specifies CASGPPKLLQGKGTEAFF.

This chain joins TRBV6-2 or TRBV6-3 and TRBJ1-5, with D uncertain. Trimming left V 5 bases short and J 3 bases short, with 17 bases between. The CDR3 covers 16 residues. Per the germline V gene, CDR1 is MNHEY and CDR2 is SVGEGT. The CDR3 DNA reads TGTGCCAGCAGTCGACGAGCTGCGGCACCCAATCAGCCCCAGCATTTT. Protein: CASSRRAAAPNQPQHF.

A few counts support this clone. For the CDR3, the DNA is TGTGCCACCAGCAGAGCGACAGGGACTGGGGCCAACGTCCTGACTTTC. Its translation is CATSRATGTGANVLTF. The chain has TRBV15 and TRBJ2-6; TRBD1 agrees at 7 bases. V was clipped by 1 base and J by 2 bases; unmatched bases: 2. From germline, CDR1 is LNHNV and CDR2 YYDKDF (reference sequence). This CDR3 contains 16 residues.